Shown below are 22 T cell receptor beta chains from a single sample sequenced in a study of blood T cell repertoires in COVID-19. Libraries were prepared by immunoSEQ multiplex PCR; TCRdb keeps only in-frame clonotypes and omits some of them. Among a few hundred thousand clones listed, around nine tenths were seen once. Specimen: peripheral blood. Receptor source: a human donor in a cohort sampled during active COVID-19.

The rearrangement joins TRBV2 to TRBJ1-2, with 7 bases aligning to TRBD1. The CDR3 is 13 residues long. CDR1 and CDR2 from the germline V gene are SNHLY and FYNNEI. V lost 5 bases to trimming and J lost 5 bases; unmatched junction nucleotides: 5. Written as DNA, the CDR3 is TGTGCCAGCAGTCGTGGACAGGAGTATGGCTACACCTTC. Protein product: CASSRGQEYGYTF.

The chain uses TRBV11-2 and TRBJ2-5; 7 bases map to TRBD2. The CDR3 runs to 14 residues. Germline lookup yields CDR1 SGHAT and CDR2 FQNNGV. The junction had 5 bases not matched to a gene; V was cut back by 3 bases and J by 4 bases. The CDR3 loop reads CASSFLASGETQYF. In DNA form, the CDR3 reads TGTGCCAGCAGCTTCCTGGCTAGCGGAGAGACCCAGTACTTC.

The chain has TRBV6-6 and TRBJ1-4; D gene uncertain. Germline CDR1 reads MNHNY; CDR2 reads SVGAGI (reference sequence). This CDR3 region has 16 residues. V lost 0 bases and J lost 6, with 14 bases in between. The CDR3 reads CASSYSRGTMDEKLFF. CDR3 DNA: TGTGCCAGCAGTTACTCGAGAGGCACAATGGATGAAAAACTGTTTTTT.

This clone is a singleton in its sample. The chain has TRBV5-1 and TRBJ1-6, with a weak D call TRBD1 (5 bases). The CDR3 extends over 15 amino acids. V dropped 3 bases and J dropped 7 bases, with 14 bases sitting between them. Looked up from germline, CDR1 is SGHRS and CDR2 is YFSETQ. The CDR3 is CASSSPDRVNSPLHF. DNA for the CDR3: TGCGCCAGCAGCTCGCCCGACAGAGTCAATTCACCCCTCCACTTT.

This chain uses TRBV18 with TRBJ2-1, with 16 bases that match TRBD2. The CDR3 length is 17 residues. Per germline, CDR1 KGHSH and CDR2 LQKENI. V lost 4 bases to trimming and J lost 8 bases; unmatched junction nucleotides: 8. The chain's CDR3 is CASSQGLAGGQSDEQFF. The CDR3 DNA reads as TGTGCCAGCTCACAGGGACTAGCGGGAGGGCAGAGTGATGAGCAGTTCTTC.

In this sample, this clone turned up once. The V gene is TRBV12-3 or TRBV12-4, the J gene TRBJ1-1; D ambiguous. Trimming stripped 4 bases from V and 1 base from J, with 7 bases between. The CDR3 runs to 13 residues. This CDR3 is CASSWEGNTEAFF. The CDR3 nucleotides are TGTGCCAGCAGTTGGGAGGGGAACACTGAAGCTTTCTTT.

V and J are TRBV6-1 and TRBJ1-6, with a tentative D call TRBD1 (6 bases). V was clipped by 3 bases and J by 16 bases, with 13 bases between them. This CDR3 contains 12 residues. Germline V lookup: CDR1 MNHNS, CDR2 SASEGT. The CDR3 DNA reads TGTGCCAGCAGTGATTGGCGACAGGCTCTCCACTTT. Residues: CASSDWRQALHF.

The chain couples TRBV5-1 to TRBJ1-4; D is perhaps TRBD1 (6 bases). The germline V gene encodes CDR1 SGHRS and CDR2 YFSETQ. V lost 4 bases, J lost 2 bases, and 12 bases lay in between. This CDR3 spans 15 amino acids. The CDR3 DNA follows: TGCGCCAGCAGCACCTCAGGGGATACTAATGAAAAACTGTTTTTT. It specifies CASSTSGDTNEKLFF.

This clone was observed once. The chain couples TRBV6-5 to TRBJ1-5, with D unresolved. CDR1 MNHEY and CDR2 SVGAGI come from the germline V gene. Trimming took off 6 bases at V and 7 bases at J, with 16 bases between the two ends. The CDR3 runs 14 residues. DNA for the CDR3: TGTGCCAGCAGCGGGGTGGTGGCAGGCCAGCCCCAGCATTTT. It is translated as CASSGVVAGQPQHF.

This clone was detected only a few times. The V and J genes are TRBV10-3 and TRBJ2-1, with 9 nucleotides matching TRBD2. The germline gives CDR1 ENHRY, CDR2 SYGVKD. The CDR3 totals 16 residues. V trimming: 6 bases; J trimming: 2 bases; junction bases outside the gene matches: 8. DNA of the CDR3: TGTGCCATCAGGGATAGCGGGGGCCGAGCCTACAATGAGCAGTTCTTC. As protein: CAIRDSGGRAYNEQFF.

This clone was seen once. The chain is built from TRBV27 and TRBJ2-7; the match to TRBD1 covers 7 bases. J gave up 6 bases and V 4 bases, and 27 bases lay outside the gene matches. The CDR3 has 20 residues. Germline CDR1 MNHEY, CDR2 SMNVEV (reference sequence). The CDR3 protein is CASSSKHSGTAYSKSGEQYF. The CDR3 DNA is TGTGCCAGCAGTTCTAAACACTCCGGGACAGCATATTCTAAAAGTGGCGAGCAGTACTTC.

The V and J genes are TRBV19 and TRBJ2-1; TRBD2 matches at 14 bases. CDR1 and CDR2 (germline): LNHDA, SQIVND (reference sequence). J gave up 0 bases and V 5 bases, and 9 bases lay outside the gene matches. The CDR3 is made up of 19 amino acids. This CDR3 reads CASSSTGTSGGSSYNEQFF. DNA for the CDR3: TGTGCCAGTAGTTCCACCGGGACTAGCGGGGGAAGCTCCTACAATGAGCAGTTCTTC.

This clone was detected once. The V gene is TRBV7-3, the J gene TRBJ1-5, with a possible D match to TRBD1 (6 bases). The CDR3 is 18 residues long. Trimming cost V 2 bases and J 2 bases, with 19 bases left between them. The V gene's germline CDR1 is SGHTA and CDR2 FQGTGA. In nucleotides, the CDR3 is TGTGCCAGCAGCTTACCGCGCCAGGGGTCGGTAGGCAATCAGCCCCAGCATTTT. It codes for CASSLPRQGSVGNQPQHF.

CDR3 loop: CATSEGQGVGETQYF. The CDR3 DNA follows: TGTGCCACCAGTGAAGGACAGGGCGTTGGAGAGACCCAGTACTTC. The chain couples TRBV24-1 to TRBJ2-5; TRBD1 agrees at 8 bases. V was clipped by 4 bases and J by 4 bases; unmatched bases: 7. This CDR3 is built from 15 residues. Germline V gives CDR1 KGHDR, CDR2 SFDVKD.

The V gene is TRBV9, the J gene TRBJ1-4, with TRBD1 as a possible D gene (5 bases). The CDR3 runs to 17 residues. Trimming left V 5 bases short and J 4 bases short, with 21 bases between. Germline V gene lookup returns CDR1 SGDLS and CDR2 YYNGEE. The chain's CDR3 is CASSLLGLLTLNEKLFF. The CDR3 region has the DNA TGTGCCAGCAGTCTACTGGGACTGCTCACCCTTAATGAAAAACTGTTTTTT.

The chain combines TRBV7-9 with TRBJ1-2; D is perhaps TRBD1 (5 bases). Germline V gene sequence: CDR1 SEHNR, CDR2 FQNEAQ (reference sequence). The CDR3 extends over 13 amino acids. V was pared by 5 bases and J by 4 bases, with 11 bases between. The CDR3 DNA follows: TGTGCCAGCAGCCCAGGGCAGCTCTATGGCTACACCTTC. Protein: CASSPGQLYGYTF.

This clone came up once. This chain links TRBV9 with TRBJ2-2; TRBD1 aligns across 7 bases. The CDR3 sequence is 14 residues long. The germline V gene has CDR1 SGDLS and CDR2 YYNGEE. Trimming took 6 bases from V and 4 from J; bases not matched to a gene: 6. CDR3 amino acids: CASMGTASTGELFF. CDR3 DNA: TGTGCCAGCATGGGGACAGCGAGCACCGGGGAGCTGTTTTTT.

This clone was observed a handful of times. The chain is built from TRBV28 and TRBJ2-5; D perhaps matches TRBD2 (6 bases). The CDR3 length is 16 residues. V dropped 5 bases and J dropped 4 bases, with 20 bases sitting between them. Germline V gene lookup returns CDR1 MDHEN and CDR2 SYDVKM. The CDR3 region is CASSPPSGTQGETQYF. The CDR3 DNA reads TGTGCCAGCAGTCCCCCATCTGGGACTCAGGGAGAGACCCAGTACTTC.

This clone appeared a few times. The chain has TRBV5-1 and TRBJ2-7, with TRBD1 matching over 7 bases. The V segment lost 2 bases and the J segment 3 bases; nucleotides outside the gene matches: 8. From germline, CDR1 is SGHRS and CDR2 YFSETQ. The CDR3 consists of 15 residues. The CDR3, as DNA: TGCGCCAGCAGCTTTAGGGGGCGCAGCTTCTACGAGCAGTACTTC. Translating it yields CASSFRGRSFYEQYF.

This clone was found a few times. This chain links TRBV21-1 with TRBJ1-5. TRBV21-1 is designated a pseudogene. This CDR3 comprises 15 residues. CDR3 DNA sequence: TGTGCCAGCAGCAAAGGAGGCGGGGCCCGATGGCCCCAGCATTTT. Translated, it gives CASSKGGGARWPQHF.

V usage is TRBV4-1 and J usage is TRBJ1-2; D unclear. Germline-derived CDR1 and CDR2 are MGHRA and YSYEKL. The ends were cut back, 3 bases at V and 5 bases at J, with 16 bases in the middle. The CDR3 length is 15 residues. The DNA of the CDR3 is TGCGCCAGCAGCCAGGGCCAGATCGCGGGGTATGGCTACACCTTC. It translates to CASSQGQIAGYGYTF.

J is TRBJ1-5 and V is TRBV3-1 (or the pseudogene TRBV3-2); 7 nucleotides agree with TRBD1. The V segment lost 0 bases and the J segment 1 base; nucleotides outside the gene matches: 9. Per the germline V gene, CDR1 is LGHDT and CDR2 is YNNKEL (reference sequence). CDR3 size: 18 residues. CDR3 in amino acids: CASSQDSSGTESNQPQHF. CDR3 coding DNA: TGTGCCAGCAGCCAAGATTCATCGGGGACAGAAAGCAATCAGCCCCAGCATTTT.